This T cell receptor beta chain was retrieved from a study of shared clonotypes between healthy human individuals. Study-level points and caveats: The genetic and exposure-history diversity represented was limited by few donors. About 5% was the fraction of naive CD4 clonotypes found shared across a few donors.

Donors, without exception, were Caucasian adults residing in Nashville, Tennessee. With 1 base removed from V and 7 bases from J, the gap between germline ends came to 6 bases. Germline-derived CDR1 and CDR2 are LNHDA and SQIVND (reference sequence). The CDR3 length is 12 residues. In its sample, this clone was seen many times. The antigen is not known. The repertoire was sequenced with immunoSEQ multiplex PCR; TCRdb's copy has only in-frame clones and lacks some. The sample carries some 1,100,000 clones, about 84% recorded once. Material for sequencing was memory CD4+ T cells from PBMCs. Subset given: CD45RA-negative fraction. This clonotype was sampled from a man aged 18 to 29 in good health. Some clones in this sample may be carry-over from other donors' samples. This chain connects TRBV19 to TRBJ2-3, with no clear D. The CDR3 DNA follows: TGTGCCAGTAGTATAGGAGAGAATACGCAGTATTTT. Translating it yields CASSIGENTQYF.